Described below is a single TCR beta chain sequence and its context. The target antigen is unknown. The data stem from a study of long-term antiretroviral therapy in people with HIV. Study results and limitations: Clonotypes expanded prior to ART showed repertoire dominance at all sampled time points. Versus controls, repertoires in people with HIV had narrower CDR3 length ranges. Although diversity increased after ART, it remained lower than in transplant donor controls.

Every single participant having HIV got treatment inside the United States. immunoSEQ v3.0 was run at survey level. Measured with immunoSEQ multiplex PCR; TCRdb has only the in-frame clones, and not every one. The sample shows some 25,000 clones, approximately 81% of them seen only once. The sequence came from a man aged 35-49 years with HIV. The sample was unsorted PBMCs, taken 3 years after starting antiretroviral therapy.

CDR3 DNA sequence: TGCGCCAGCAGTGAAAGCCCCAGGAACGAGCAGTACTTC. This codes for CASSESPRNEQYF. The genes are TRBV10-1 and TRBJ2-7; D is ambiguous. Per germline, CDR1 WNHNN and CDR2 SYGVQD (reference sequence). The CDR3 has 13 amino acids. The germline V and J ends were trimmed by 3 bases and 5 bases, with 11 bases remaining between them.